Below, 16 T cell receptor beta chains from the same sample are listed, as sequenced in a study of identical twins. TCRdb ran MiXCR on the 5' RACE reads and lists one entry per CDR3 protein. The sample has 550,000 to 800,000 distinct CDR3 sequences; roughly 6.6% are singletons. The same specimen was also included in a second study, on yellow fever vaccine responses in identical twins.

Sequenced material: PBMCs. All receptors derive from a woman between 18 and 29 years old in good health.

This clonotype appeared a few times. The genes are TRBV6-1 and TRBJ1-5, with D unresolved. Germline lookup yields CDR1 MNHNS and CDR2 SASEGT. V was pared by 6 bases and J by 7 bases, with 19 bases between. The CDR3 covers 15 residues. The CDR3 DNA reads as TGTGCCAGCAGACTCCCGGGAGGAAGAGGGCAGCCCCAGCATTTT. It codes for CASRLPGGRGQPQHF.

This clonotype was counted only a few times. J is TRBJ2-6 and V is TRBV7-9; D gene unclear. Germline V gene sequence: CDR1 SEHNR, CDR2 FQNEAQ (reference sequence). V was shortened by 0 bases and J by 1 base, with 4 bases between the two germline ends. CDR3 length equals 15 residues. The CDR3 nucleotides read TGTGCCAGCAGCTTAGCCGAGTCTGGGGCCAACGTCCTGACTTTC. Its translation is CASSLAESGANVLTF.

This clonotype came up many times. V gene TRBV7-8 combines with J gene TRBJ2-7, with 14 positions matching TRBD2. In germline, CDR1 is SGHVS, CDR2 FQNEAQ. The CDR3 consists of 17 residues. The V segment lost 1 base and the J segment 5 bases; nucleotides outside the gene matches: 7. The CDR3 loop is CASSLGGTSGSVHEQYF. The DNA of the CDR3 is TGTGCCAGCAGCTTAGGGGGGACTAGCGGGAGTGTCCACGAGCAGTACTTC.

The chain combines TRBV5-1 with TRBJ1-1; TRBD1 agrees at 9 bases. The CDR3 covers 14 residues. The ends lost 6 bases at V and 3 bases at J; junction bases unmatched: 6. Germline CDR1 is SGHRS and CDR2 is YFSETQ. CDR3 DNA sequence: TGCGCCAGCAACATACAGGGGGCCGACACTGAAGCTTTCTTT. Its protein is CASNIQGADTEAFF.

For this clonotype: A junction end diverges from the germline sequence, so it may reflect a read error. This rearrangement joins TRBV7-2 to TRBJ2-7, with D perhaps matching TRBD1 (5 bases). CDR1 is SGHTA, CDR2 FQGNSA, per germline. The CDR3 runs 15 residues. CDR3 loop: CASSFIKAGLQGSNF. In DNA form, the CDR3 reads TGTGCCAGCAGCTTTATTAAGGCAGGGTTACAAGGCTCGAACTTC.

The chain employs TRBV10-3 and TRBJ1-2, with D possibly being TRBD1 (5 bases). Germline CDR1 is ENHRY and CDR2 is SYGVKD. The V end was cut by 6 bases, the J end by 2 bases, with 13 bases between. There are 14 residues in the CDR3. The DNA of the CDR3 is TGTGCCATCAGGAGGGACGCAGCGAACTATGGCTACACCTTC. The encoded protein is CAIRRDAANYGYTF.

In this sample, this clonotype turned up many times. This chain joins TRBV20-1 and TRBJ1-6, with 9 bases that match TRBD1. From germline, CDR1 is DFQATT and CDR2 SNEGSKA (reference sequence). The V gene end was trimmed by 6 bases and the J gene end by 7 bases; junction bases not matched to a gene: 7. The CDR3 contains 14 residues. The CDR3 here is CSASTGQGNSPLHF. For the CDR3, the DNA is TGCAGTGCGTCAACGGGACAGGGAAATTCACCCCTCCACTTT.

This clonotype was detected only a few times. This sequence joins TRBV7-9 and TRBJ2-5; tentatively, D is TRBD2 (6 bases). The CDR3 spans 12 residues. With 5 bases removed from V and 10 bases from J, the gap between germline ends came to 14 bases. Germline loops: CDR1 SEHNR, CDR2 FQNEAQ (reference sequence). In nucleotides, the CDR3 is TGTGCCAGCAGCGACGGAGGGATGGTCCAGTACTTC. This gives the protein CASSDGGMVQYF.

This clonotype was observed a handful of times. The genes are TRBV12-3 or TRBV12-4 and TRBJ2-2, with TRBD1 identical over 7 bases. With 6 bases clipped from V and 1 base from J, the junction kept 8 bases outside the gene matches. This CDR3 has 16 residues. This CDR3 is CASRAQTGLNTGELFF. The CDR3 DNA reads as TGTGCCAGCAGGGCACAGACAGGGTTGAACACCGGGGAGCTGTTTTTT.

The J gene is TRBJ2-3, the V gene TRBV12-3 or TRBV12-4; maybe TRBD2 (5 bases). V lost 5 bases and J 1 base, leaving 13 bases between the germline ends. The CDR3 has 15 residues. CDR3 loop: CASSIGSGGTDTQYF. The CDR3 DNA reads TGTGCCAGCAGTATTGGGAGCGGTGGCACAGATACGCAGTATTTT.

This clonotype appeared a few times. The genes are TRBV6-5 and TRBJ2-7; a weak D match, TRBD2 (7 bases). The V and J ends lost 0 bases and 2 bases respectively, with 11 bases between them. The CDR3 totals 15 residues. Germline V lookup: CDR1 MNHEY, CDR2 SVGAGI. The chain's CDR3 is CASSYSTGGPYEQYF. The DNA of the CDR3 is TGTGCCAGCAGTTACTCGACCGGGGGGCCCTACGAGCAGTACTTC.

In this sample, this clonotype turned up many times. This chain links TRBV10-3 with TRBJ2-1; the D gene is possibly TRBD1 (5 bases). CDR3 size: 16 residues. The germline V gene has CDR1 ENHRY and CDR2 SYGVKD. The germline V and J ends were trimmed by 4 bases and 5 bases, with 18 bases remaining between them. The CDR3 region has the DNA TGTGCCATCAGTGGCGGCGGCAGGGAACGCCACAATGAGCAGTTCTTC. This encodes CAISGGGRERHNEQFF.

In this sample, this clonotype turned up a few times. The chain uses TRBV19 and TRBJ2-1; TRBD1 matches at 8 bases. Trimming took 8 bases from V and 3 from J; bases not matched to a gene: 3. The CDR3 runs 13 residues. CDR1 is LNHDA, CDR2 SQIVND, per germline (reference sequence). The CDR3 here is CASRTGFYNEQFF. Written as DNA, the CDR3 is TGTGCCAGTCGGACAGGGTTCTACAATGAGCAGTTCTTC.

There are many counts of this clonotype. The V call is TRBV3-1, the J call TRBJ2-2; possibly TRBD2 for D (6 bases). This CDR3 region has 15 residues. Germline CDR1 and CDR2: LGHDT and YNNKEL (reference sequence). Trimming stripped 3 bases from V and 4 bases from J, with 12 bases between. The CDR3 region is CASSQTRFPTGELFF. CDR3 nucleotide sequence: TGTGCCAGCAGCCAGACTAGGTTTCCCACCGGGGAGCTGTTTTTT.

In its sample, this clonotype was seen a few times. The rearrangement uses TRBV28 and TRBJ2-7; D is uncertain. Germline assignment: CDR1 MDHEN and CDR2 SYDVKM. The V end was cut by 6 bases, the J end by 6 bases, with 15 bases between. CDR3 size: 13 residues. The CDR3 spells CASRGAIVSEQYF. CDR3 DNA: TGTGCCAGCAGGGGCGCAATAGTGTCCGAGCAGTACTTC.

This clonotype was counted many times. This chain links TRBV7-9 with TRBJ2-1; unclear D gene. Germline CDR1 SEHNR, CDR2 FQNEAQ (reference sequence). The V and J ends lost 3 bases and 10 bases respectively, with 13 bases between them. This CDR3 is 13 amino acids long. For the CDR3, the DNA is TGTGCCAGCAGCTTGGGAAGCACGGGCGAGCAGTTCTTC. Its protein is CASSLGSTGEQFF.